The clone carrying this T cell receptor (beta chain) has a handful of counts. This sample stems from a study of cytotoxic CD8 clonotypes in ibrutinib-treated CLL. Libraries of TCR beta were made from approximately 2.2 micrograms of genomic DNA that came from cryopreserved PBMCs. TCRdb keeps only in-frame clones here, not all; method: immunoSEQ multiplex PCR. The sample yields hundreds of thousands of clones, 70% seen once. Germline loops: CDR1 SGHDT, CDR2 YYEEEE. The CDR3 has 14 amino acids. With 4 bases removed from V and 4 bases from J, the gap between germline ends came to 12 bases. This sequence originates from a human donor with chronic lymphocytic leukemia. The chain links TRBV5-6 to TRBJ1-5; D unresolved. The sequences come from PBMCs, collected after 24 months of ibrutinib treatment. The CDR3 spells CASSLGGLNQPQHF. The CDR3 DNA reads TGTGCCAGCAGCCTGGGAGGCCTTAATCAGCCCCAGCATTTT.